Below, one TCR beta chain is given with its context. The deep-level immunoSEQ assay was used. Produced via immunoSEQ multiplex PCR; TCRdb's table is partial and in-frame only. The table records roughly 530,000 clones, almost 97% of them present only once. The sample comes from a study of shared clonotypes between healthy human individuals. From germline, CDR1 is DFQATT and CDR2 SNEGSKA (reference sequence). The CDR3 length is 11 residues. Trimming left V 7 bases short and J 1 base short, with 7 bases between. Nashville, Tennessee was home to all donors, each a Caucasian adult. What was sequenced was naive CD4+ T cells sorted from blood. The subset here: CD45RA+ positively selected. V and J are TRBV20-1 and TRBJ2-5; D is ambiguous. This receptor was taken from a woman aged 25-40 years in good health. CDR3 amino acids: CSGSIQETQYF. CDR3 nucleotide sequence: TGCAGTGGTTCAATCCAAGAGACCCAGTACTTC.